The source of this T cell receptor beta chain is a study of cytomegalovirus exposure and HLA in healthy donors. Overall study: An earlier analysis identified more than 90 million unique TCR beta sequences in some 170 million T cells.

Findings and caveats of the study: DRB1 had the most TCR associations and HLA-C the fewest, a later analysis found, with rates varying by HLA locus. An analysis that came later showed most CMV-associated TCR beta chains appearing HLA-restricted.

13 Jbeta primers and 60 Vbeta primers were used for the PCR. TCRdb's table, derived via immunoSEQ multiplex PCR, lists solely in-frame clones and lacks some. The table includes about 110,000 clones, about 79% detected once. As regards this clone: Its cognate antigen is unknown.

V dropped 4 bases and J dropped 0 bases, with 11 bases sitting between them. CDR3 length equals 14 residues. Germline CDR1 is SGHRS and CDR2 is YFSETQ. The receptor's source is a man between 50 and 59 years old in good health and CMV-seropositive. Sequencing input: PBMCs. This chain links TRBV5-1 with TRBJ2-7; D perhaps matches TRBD2 (5 bases). CDR3 in amino acids: CASSPSGLSYEQYF. The CDR3 DNA follows: TGCGCCAGCAGCCCCTCCGGACTCTCCTACGAGCAGTACTTC.